Shown below are 20 T cell receptor beta chains from a single sample sequenced in a study of blood T cell repertoires in COVID-19. Measured with immunoSEQ multiplex PCR; TCRdb has only the in-frame clones, and not every one. The sample consists of nearly 300,000 clones, 89% of them appearing once. The sample comprised PBMCs or T cells enriched from blood (not recorded which). Receptor source: a woman between 45 and 60 years old who had been exposed to COVID-19.

V usage is TRBV3-1 (or the pseudogene TRBV3-2) and J usage is TRBJ1-3; weak D call: TRBD1 (5 bases). The ends were cut back, 4 bases at V and 0 bases at J, with 10 bases in the middle. The germline CDR1 and CDR2 sequences are LGHDT and YNNKEL (reference sequence). The CDR3 covers 15 residues. The DNA of the CDR3 is TGTGCCAGCAGCCGGGACTCCAGCTCTGGAAACACCATATATTTT. Protein sequence: CASSRDSSSGNTIYF.

This sequence joins TRBV4-1 and TRBJ1-1, with D perhaps TRBD1 (5 bases). The CDR3 loop spans 15 amino acids. The V end was cut by 0 bases, the J end by 1 base, with 9 bases between. Germline loops: CDR1 MGHRA, CDR2 YSYEKL. CDR3 sequence (DNA): TGCGCCAGCAGCCAAGATTGGGGGGGGAACACTGAAGCTTTCTTT. This gives the protein CASSQDWGGNTEAFF.

The chain recombines TRBV25-1 with TRBJ2-7, with TRBD1 matching over 10 bases. V gave up 4 bases and J gave up 7 bases; unmatched junction bases: 10. CDR3 size: 15 residues. Per germline, CDR1 MGHDK and CDR2 SYGVNS. CDR3 DNA sequence: TGTGCCAGCAGTGTTTCCGGGACAGGGGTCTATGAGCAGTACTTC. It is translated as CASSVSGTGVYEQYF.

This sequence joins TRBV2 and TRBJ2-7, with D possibly being TRBD2 (6 bases). The germline CDR1 and CDR2 sequences are SNHLY and FYNNEI. The CDR3 loop spans 14 amino acids. Deletions cut 4 bases from V and 5 bases from J, with 15 bases between. CDR3 region: CASSVVGTWHEQYF. CDR3 DNA: TGTGCCAGCAGTGTGGTAGGGACTTGGCACGAGCAGTACTTC.

This clone showed up many times. Other DNA sequences within the sample encode an identical CDR3. The chain joins TRBV11-2 to TRBJ1-5; D unclear. The CDR3 has 15 amino acids. Trimming shortened V by 1 base and J by 0 bases, and 7 bases separated the two germline ends. The germline gives CDR1 SGHAT, CDR2 FQNNGV. The CDR3 DNA follows: TGTGCCAGCAGCTTAGGACAATATAGCAATCAGCCCCAGCATTTT. Translated: CASSLGQYSNQPQHF.

The V and J genes are TRBV3-1 (or the pseudogene TRBV3-2) and TRBJ1-2; maybe TRBD1 (5 bases). Trimming took off 0 bases at V and 0 bases at J, with 11 bases between the two ends. Per germline, CDR1 LGHDT and CDR2 YNNKEL (reference sequence). The CDR3 loop spans 16 amino acids. DNA of the CDR3: TGTGCCAGCAGCCAAGACGGGGGAGGAACTAACTATGGCTACACCTTC. Its translation is CASSQDGGGTNYGYTF.

V usage is TRBV4-1 and J usage is TRBJ1-5; 7 bases map to TRBD1. CDR3 size: 15 residues. Germline assignment: CDR1 MGHRA and CDR2 YSYEKL. The V and J ends lost 2 bases and 4 bases, in that order; junction bases with no gene match: 5. CDR3 region: CASSQLGGANQPQHF. The CDR3 DNA reads TGCGCCAGCAGCCAATTAGGGGGCGCGAATCAGCCCCAGCATTTT.

CDR3 in amino acids: CASSWGGTYNSPLHF. CDR3 nucleotide sequence: TGTGCCAGCAGTTGGGGGGGGACCTATAATTCACCCCTCCACTTT. V usage is TRBV27 and J usage is TRBJ1-6, with D possibly matching TRBD1 (5 bases). The length of the CDR3 is 15 residues. Trimming stripped 4 bases from V and 2 bases from J, with 9 bases between. Germline assignment: CDR1 MNHEY and CDR2 SMNVEV (reference sequence).

This chain connects TRBV7-2 to TRBJ2-3; the D gene is possibly TRBD1 (5 bases). V lost 4 bases and J 1 base, leaving 6 bases between the germline ends. There are 13 residues in the CDR3. Per germline, CDR1 SGHTA and CDR2 FQGNSA. The CDR3 here is CASSSQGTDTQYF. Written as DNA, the CDR3 is TGTGCCAGCAGCTCACAGGGCACAGATACGCAGTATTTT.

V gene TRBV5-1 combines with J gene TRBJ2-1; TRBD2 is a possible D gene (6 bases). The V gene lost 0 bases and the J gene lost 10 bases, with 14 bases spanning the gap. The CDR3 spans 14 residues. The V gene's germline CDR1 is SGHRS and CDR2 YFSETQ. The CDR3 loop reads CASSLAVGGREQFF. The CDR3 DNA follows: TGCGCCAGCAGCTTGGCCGTGGGGGGTAGGGAGCAGTTCTTC.

V is TRBV7-2 and J is TRBJ1-5; 9 bases match TRBD1. Germline-derived CDR1 and CDR2 are SGHTA and FQGNSA. There are 18 residues in the CDR3. Germline trimming cut 4 bases from V and 6 bases from J; bases unmatched to any gene: 16. In DNA, the CDR3 is TGTGCCAGCAGCTGCCCGGGACAGGGAGCTCAAGGAGGTCAGCCCCAGCATTTT. Its translation: CASSCPGQGAQGGQPQHF.

The chain carries TRBV4-1 and TRBJ2-7, with 8 bases matching TRBD2. V dropped 4 bases and J dropped 3; count of bases not matched to a gene: 8. This CDR3 spans 15 amino acids. In germline, CDR1 is MGHRA, CDR2 YSYEKL. The CDR3 bases are TGCGCCAGCAGCCTGTCCGGGGGGGGAAGCTACGAGCAGTACTTC. This translates into CASSLSGGGSYEQYF.

This chain links TRBV19 with TRBJ2-2, with TRBD2 matching over 9 bases. The CDR3 loop spans 17 amino acids. From germline, CDR1 is LNHDA and CDR2 SQIVND (reference sequence). V lost 1 base and J lost 6; bases outside the gene matches: 9. The CDR3 DNA sequence: TGTGCCAGTAGTATAGCTAGCGGGGAACTGGTCTCCGGGGAGCTGTTTTTT. This gives the protein CASSIASGELVSGELFF.

The J gene is TRBJ1-4, the V gene TRBV10-3; D is unresolved. CDR3 length: 14 residues. The V gene's germline CDR1 is ENHRY and CDR2 SYGVKD. V lost 2 bases to trimming and J lost 2 bases, with 6 bases between them. The chain's CDR3 is CAISEARTNEKLFF. CDR3 coding DNA: TGTGCCATCAGTGAGGCACGGACTAATGAAAAACTGTTTTTT.

The rearrangement links TRBV5-1 to TRBJ2-7; a possible D gene is TRBD1 (6 bases). Germline CDR1 SGHRS, CDR2 YFSETQ. V was pared by 4 bases and J by 1 base, with 12 bases between. This CDR3 region has 14 residues. The CDR3 coding sequence is TGCGCCAGCAGCCAGGGGCAATCTTCCTACGAGCAGTACTTC. Its translation: CASSQGQSSYEQYF. The variable domain in full, completed from reference TRBV5-1 and TRBJ2-7, reads KAGVTQTPRYLIKTRGQQVTLSCSPISGHRSVSWYQQTPGQGLQFLFEYFSETQRNKGNFPGRFSGRQFSNSRSEMNVSTLELGDSALYLCASSQGQSSYEQYFGPGTRLTVT.

CDR3 loop: CASSADFSSYNEQFF. As DNA, the CDR3 is TGTGCCAGCAGCGCGGACTTTAGCTCCTACAATGAGCAGTTCTTC. V usage is TRBV11-3 and J usage is TRBJ2-1; tentatively, D is TRBD2 (5 bases). The CDR3 is made up of 15 amino acids. The V gene's germline CDR1 is SGHNT and CDR2 YENEEA. V shed 5 bases and J shed 0 bases, with 11 bases lying between them.

The genes are TRBV18 and TRBJ2-2, with 11 nucleotides matching TRBD2. V lost 2 bases and J lost 0; bases outside the gene matches: 5. The CDR3 consists of 18 residues. Germline CDR1 reads KGHSH; CDR2 reads LQKENI. CDR3 nucleotide sequence: TGTGCCAGCTCACCAAGGTGGACTAGCGGGTCGAACACCGGGGAGCTGTTTTTT. Translation: CASSPRWTSGSNTGELFF.

V is TRBV5-6 and J is TRBJ2-7, with 9 bases that match TRBD1. Germline V CDR1 and CDR2: SGHDT, YYEEEE. The CDR3 loop spans 16 amino acids. With V trimmed by 4 bases and J by 3 bases, 11 bases remained unmatched. In DNA, the CDR3 is TGTGCCAGCAGCACACCGGGACAGGGAGGAGTCTACGAGCAGTACTTC. Translation gives CASSTPGQGGVYEQYF. Combining the CDR3 with reference TRBV5-6 and TRBJ2-7 gives the whole variable domain DAGVTQSPTHLIKTRGQQVTLRCSPKSGHDTVSWYQQALGQGPQFIFQYYEEEERQRGNFPDRFSGHQFPNYSSELNVNALLLGDSALYLCASSTPGQGGVYEQYFGPGTRLTVT.

This chain connects TRBV3-1 (or the pseudogene TRBV3-2) to TRBJ2-3; D may be TRBD1 (6 bases). Trimming removed 0 bases at V and 2 bases at J, with 12 bases between. Germline V gene data show CDR1 as LGHDT and CDR2 as YNNKEL (reference sequence). This CDR3 comprises 16 residues. The CDR3 DNA sequence: TGTGCCAGCAGCCAAGATAGGACAGCACTCACAGATACGCAGTATTTT. Encoded protein: CASSQDRTALTDTQYF.

This clone was detected only once. The chain carries TRBV5-1 and TRBJ2-1; TRBD2 aligns across 12 bases. Germline CDR1 and CDR2: SGHRS and YFSETQ. V lost 4 bases, J lost 7 bases, and 12 bases stayed unmatched. The CDR3 is 17 amino acids. The CDR3 loop is CASSVTSLAGGQNEQFF. CDR3 DNA sequence: TGCGCCAGCAGCGTCACCTCTCTAGCGGGGGGGCAAAATGAGCAGTTCTTC.